Following are 10 T cell receptor beta chains from one sample sequenced in a study of T cell repertoires in cytomegalovirus infection. These receptors' antigens are unknown. TCRdb processed the reads anew with MiXCR; each CDR3 protein has one entry. The profile shows some 940,000 distinct CDR3 sequences, approximately 32% of them singletons. The sample in question was cultured CD8+ T cells from PBMCs, obtained from culture after CMV antigen stimulation. The receptor set was obtained from a human donor in good health (CMV status not recorded). Some clones in this sample may be carry-over from other donors' samples.

This clonotype was picked up a small number of times. The chain employs TRBV7-4 and TRBJ1-5; 8 bases align to TRBD1. CDR1 is SGHVT and CDR2 is SQSDAQ in the germline V gene. The CDR3 spans 17 residues. V shed 1 base and J 5 bases; nucleotides not matched to a gene: 10. The CDR3 sequence: CASSLEGAAGGHQPQHF. The DNA for the CDR3 is TGTGCCAGCAGCTTAGAGGGGGCGGCAGGGGGCCATCAGCCCCAGCATTTT. The full variable domain, with the rest looked up from reference TRBV7-4 and TRBJ1-5, is GAGVSQSPRYKVAKRGRDVALRCDSISGHVTLYWYRQTLGQGSEVLTYSQSDAQRDKSGRPSGRFSAERPERSVSTLKIQRTEQGDSAVYLCASSLEGAAGGHQPQHFGDGTRLSIL.

This clonotype has more than one count but fewer than ten. The V call is TRBV27, the J call TRBJ2-1; 9 bases line up with TRBD2. The V and J ends lost 5 bases and 4 bases, in that order; junction bases with no gene match: 6. This CDR3 region has 15 residues. Germline values: CDR1 MNHEY, CDR2 SMNVEV (reference sequence). The CDR3 loop reads CASSPEAGGYNEQFF. The CDR3 DNA sequence: TGTGCCAGCAGTCCGGAAGCGGGGGGTTACAATGAGCAGTTCTTC.

This clonotype was seen more than once but under ten times. V and J are TRBV7-9 and TRBJ2-3; D not certain. Germline CDR1 and CDR2: SEHNR and FQNEAQ (reference sequence). The CDR3 is made up of 18 amino acids. V shed 5 bases and J shed 0 bases, with 21 bases lying between them. CDR3 DNA sequence: TGTGCCAGCAGCGATCCCCTTTTCTCGTCCCCTAGCACAGATACGCAGTATTTT. It is translated as CASSDPLFSSPSTDTQYF.

This clonotype was found a few times. The chain recombines TRBV11-2 with TRBJ2-3; no firm D call. V gave up 3 bases and J gave up 3 bases, with 25 bases separating them. Germline CDR1 and CDR2: SGHAT and FQNNGV. There are 19 residues in the CDR3. The CDR3 reads CASSFLPPYSEKGTDTQYF. The CDR3 region has the DNA TGTGCCAGCAGCTTTCTTCCCCCGTACAGCGAAAAAGGGACAGATACGCAGTATTTT.

The chain is built from TRBV5-4 and TRBJ1-2; TRBD1 agrees at 8 bases. CDR3 length: 15 amino acids. V was clipped by 4 bases and J by 3 bases; unmatched bases: 8. The germline V gene encodes CDR1 SGHNT and CDR2 YYREEE (reference sequence). The CDR3 region has the DNA TGTGCCAGCAGCAGCGGACAGGGCAGTGACTATGGCTACACCTTC. Its translation is CASSSGQGSDYGYTF. The full variable domain, rest sourced from reference TRBV5-4 and TRBJ1-2, is ETGVTQSPTHLIKTRGQQVTLRCSSQSGHNTVSWYQQALGQGPQFIFQYYREEENGRGNFPPRFSGLQFPNYSSELNVNALELDDSALYLCASSSGQGSDYGYTFGSGTRLTVV.

The sample holds a few counts of this clonotype. The chain links TRBV7-9 to TRBJ1-4; weak D call: TRBD1 (5 bases). The CDR3 totals 13 residues. Between the trimmed V and J ends, which lost 3 bases and 12 bases, there was a span of 14 bases. Germline V gives CDR1 SEHNR, CDR2 FQNEAQ (reference sequence). CDR3 sequence (DNA): TGTGCCAGCAGCTTGGGGCCTTGGGGCGAACTGTTTTTT. Protein sequence: CASSLGPWGELFF.

This clonotype was recorded a few times. V and J are TRBV19 and TRBJ1-2, with D hard to call. The CDR3 contains 13 residues. Trimming took 5 bases from V and 2 from J, leaving 9 bases between them. The germline V gene has CDR1 LNHDA and CDR2 SQIVND (reference sequence). CDR3 bases: TGTGCCAGTAGTCGGCAAAACAACTATGGCTACACCTTC. It codes for CASSRQNNYGYTF.

This clonotype was counted at least ten times. This CDR3 is CASSPNIEAFF. The CDR3 bases are TGTGCCAGCAGCCCCAATATTGAAGCTTTCTTT. The chain has TRBV7-2 and TRBJ1-1; D is undetermined. Germline V CDR1 and CDR2: SGHTA, FQGNSA. The CDR3 totals 11 residues. Trimming took off 5 bases at V and 7 bases at J, with 8 bases between the two ends.

The chain joins TRBV10-3 to TRBJ2-5, with 11 bases lining up with TRBD2. Losses at the gene ends were 10 bases for V and 3 bases for J; bases not matched to a gene: 10. Germline loops: CDR1 ENHRY, CDR2 SYGVKD. This CDR3 comprises 15 residues. The CDR3 DNA is TGTGCCACCCTGAAGACTAGCGGGGTTGAAGAGACCCAGTACTTC. Translating it yields CATLKTSGVEETQYF.

J is TRBJ1-5 and V is TRBV19; 9 positions match TRBD1. CDR1 is LNHDA, CDR2 SQIVND, per germline (reference sequence). This CDR3 contains 17 residues. V lost 6 bases and J lost 2; bases outside the gene matches: 11. CDR3 sequence: CASRTIDRDRGNQPQHF. DNA of the CDR3: TGTGCCAGTAGGACCATCGACCGGGACAGGGGCAATCAGCCCCAGCATTTT.